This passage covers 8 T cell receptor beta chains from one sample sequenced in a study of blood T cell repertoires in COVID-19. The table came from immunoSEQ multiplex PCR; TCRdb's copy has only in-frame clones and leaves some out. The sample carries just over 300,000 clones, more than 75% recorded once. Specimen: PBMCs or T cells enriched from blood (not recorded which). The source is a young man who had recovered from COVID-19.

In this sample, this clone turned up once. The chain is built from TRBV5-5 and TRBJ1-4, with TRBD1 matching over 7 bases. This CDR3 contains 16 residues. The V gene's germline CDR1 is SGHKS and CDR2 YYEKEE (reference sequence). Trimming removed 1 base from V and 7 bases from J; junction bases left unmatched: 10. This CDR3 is CASSLQTGVMIEKLFF. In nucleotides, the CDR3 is TGTGCCAGCAGCTTGCAAACAGGGGTTATGATTGAAAAACTGTTTTTT.

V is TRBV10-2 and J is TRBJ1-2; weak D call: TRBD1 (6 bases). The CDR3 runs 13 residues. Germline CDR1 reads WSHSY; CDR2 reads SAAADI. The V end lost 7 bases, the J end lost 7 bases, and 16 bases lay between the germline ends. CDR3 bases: TGCGCCAGCATCCCAAAGGGGGGGCTTGGCTACACCTTC. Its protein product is CASIPKGGLGYTF.

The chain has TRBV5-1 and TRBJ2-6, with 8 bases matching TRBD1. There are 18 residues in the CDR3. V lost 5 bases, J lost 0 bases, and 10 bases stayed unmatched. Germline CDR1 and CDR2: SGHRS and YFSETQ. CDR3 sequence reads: CASSSRTGLISGANVLTF. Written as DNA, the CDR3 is TGCGCCAGCAGTTCTAGGACAGGGCTAATCTCTGGGGCCAACGTCCTGACTTTC.

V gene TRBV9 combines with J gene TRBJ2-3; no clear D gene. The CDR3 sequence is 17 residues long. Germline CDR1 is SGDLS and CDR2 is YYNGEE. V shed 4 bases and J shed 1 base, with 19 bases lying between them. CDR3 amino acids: CASSPGDSRSRTDTQYF. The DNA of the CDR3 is TGTGCCAGCAGCCCCGGAGACTCGAGATCCCGCACAGATACGCAGTATTTT.

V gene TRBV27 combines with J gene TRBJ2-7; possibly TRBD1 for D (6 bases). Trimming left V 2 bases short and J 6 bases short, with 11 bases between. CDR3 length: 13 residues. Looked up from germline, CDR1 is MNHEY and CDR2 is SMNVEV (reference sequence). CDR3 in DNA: TGTGCCAGCAGTTTACGCGGACAGTCCGAGCAGTACTTC. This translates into CASSLRGQSEQYF.

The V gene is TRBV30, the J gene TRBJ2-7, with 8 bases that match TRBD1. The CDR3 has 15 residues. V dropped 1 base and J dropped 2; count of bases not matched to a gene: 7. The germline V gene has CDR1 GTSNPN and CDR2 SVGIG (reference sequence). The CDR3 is CAWSATDRGPYEQYF. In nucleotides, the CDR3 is TGTGCCTGGAGTGCAACCGACAGGGGCCCCTACGAGCAGTACTTC.

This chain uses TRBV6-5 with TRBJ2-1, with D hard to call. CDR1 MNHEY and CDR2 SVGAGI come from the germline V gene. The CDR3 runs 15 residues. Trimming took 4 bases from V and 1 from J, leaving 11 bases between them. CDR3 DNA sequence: TGTGCCAGCAGTTTTACTATGTTTTCCTACAATGAGCAGTTCTTC. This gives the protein CASSFTMFSYNEQFF.

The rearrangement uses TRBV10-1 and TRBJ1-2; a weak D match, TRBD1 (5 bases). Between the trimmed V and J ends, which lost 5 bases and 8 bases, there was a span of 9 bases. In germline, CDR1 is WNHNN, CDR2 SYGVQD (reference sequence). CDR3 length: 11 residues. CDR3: CASSPGFGYTF. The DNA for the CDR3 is TGCGCCAGCAGTCCAGGGTTCGGCTACACCTTC.